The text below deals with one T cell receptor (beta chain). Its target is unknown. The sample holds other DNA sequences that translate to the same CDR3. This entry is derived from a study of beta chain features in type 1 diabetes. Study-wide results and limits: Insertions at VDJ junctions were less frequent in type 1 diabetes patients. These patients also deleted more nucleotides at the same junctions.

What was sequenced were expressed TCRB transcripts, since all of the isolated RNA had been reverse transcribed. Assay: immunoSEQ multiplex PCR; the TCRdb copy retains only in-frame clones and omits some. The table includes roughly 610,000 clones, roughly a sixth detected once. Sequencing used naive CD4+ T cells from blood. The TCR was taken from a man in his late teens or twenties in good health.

The DNA for the CDR3 is TGTGCCAGCAGCTTAGGTGGGACAGGGGCCTACGAGCAGTACTTC. Amino acids: CASSLGGTGAYEQYF. This chain connects TRBV7-2 to TRBJ2-7, with 10 bases identical to TRBD1. V lost 1 base and J lost 2; bases outside the gene matches: 2. Germline loops: CDR1 SGHTA, CDR2 FQGNSA. CDR3 length equals 15 residues.